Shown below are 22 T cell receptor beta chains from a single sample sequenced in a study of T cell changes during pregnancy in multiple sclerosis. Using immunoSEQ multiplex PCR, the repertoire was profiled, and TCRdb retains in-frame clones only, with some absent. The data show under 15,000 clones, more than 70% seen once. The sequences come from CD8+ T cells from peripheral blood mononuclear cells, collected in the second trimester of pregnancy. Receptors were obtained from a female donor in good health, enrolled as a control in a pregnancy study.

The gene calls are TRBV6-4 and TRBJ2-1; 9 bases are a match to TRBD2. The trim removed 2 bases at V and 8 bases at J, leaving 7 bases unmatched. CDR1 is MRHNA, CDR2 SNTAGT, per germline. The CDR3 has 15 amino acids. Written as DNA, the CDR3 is TGTGCCAGCAGTGACAAGGCGGGGGGGCCCTATGAGCAGTTCTTC. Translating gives CASSDKAGGPYEQFF.

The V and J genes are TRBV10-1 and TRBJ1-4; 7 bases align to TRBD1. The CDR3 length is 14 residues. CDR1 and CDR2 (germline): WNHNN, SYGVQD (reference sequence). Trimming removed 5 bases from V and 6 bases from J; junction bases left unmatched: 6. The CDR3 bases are TGCGCCAGCAGTCAAGAGGGGGCGCATGAAAAACTGTTTTTT. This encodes CASSQEGAHEKLFF.

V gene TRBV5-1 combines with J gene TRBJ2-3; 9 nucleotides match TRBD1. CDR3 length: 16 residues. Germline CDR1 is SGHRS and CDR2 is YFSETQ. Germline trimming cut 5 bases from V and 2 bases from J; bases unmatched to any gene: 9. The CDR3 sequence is CASRSPGQGNTDTQYF. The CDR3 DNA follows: TGCGCCAGCAGATCGCCGGGACAGGGAAACACAGATACGCAGTATTTT.

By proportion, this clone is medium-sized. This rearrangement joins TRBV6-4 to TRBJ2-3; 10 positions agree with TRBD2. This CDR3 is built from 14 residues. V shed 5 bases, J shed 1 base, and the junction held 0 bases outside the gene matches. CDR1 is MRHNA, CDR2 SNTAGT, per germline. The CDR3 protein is CASSLAGGTDTQYF. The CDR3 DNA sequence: TGTGCCAGCAGTCTAGCGGGGGGCACAGATACGCAGTATTTT.

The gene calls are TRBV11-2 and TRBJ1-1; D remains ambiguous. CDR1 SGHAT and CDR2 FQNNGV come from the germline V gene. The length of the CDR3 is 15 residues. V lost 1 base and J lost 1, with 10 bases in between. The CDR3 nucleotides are TGTGCCAGCAGCTTAGGCCCGGGAACGAACACTGAAGCTTTCTTT. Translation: CASSLGPGTNTEAFF.

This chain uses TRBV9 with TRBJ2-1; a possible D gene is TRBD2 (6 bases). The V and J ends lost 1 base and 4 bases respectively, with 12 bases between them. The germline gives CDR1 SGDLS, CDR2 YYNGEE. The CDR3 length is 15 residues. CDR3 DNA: TGTGCCAGCAGCGTAAGGGACTTCGCATACAATGAGCAGTTCTTC. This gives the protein CASSVRDFAYNEQFF.

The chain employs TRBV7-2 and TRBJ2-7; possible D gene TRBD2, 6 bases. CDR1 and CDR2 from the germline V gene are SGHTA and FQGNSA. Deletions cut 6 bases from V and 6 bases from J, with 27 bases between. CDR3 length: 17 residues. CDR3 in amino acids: CASSHLRLADGLGEQYF. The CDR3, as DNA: TGTGCCAGCAGTCACTTACGCTTAGCGGACGGGTTAGGCGAGCAGTACTTC.

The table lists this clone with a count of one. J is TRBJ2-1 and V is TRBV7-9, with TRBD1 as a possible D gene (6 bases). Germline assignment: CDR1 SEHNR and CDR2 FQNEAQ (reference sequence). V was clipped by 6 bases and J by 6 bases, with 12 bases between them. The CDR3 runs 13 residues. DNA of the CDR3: TGTGCCAGCAGTTACGGACAGATCAATGAGCAGTTCTTC. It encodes CASSYGQINEQFF.

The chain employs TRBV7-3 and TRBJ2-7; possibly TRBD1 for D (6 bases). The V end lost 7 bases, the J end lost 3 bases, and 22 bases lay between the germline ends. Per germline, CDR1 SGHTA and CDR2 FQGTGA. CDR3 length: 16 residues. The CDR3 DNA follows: TGTGCCAGCAACAAGAAGAAGGGGGTCAAGGACTACGAGCAGTACTTC. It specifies CASNKKKGVKDYEQYF.

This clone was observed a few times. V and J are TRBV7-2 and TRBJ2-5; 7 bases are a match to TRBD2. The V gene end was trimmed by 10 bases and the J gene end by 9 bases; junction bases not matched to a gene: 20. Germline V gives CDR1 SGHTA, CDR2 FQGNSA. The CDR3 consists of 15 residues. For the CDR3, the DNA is TGTGCCACCACTACGTCGGGAGGATCCCAAGTTCCCCAGTACTTC. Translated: CATTTSGGSQVPQYF.

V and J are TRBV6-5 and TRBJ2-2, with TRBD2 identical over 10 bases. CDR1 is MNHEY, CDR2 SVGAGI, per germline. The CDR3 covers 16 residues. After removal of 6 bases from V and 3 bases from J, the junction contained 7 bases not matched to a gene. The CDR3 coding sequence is TGTGCCAGCAGCTACCGTAGCGGGGGGTACACCGGGGAGCTGTTTTTT. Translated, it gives CASSYRSGGYTGELFF.

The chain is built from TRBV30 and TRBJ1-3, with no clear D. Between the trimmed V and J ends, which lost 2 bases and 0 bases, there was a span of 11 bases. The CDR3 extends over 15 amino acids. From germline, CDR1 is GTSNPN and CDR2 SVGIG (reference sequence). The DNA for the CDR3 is TGTGCCTGGAGTACCCCCCCCAGCTCTGGAAACACCATATATTTT. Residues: CAWSTPPSSGNTIYF.

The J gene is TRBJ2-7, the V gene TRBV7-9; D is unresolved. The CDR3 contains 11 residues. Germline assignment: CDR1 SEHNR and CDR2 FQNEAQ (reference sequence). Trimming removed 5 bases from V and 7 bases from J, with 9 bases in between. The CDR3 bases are TGTGCCAGCAGCGCATACATTGAGCAGTACTTC. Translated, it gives CASSAYIEQYF.

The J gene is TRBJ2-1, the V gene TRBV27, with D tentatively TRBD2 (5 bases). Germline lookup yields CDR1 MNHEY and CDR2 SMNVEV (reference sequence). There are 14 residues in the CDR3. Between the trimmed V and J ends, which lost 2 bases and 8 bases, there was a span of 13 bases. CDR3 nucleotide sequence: TGTGCCAGCAGTTTAGTAATGAGGGCGTATGAGCAGTTCTTC. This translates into CASSLVMRAYEQFF.

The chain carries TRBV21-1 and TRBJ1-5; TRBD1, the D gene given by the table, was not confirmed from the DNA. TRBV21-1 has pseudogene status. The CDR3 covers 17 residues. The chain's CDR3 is CASSNTGGAGLEQPQHF. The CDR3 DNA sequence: TGTGCCAGCAGCAATACAGGGGGCGCGGGTCTAGAGCAGCCCCAGCATTTT.

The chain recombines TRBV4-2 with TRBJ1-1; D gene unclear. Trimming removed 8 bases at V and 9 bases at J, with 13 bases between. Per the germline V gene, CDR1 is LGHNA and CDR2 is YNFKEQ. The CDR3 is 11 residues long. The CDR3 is CASAAGGQAFF. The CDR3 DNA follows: TGTGCCAGCGCCGCCGGCGGCCAAGCTTTCTTT.

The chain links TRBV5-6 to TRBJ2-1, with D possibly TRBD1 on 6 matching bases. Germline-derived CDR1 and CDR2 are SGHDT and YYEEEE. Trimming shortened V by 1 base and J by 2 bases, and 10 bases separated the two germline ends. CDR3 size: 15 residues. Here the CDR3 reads CASSLWGQPYNEQFF. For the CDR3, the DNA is TGTGCCAGCAGCTTGTGGGGGCAACCCTACAATGAGCAGTTCTTC.

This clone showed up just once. The CDR3 reads CASSLTSGGAGETQYF. Written as DNA, the CDR3 is TGCGCCAGCAGCTTGACTAGCGGGGGGGCCGGAGAGACCCAGTACTTC. J is TRBJ2-5 and V is TRBV5-1, with 13 bases lining up with TRBD2. Germline CDR1 is SGHRS and CDR2 is YFSETQ. Trimming removed 1 base from V and 4 bases from J; junction bases left unmatched: 4. The CDR3 runs to 16 residues.

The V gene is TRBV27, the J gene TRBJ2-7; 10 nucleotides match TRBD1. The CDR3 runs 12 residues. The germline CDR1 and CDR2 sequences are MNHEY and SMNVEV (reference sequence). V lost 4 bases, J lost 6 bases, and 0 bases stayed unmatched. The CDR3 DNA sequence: TGTGCCAGCAGTTGGACAGGGGGCGAGCAGTACTTC. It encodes CASSWTGGEQYF.

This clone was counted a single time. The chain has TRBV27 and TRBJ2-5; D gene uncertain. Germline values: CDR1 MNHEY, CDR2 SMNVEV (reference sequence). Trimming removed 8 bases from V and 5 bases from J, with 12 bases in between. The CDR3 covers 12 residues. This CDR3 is CASGEPTETQYF. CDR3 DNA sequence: TGTGCCAGCGGTGAACCTACGGAGACCCAGTACTTC.

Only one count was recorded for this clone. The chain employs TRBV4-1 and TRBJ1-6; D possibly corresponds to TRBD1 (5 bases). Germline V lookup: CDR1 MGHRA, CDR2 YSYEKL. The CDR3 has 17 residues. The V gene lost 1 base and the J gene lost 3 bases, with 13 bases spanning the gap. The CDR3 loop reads CASSQVRPGYYNSPLHF. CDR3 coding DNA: TGCGCCAGCAGCCAAGTTAGGCCAGGGTACTATAATTCACCCCTCCACTTT.

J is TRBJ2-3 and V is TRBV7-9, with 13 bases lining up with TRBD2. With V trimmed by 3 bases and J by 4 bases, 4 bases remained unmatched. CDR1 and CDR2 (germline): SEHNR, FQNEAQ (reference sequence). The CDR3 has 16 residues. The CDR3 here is CASSLGGLAGSDTQYF. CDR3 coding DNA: TGTGCCAGCAGCTTGGGGGGACTAGCGGGATCAGATACGCAGTATTTT.